This TCR beta chain is from a study of OX40 agonist ivuxolimab in advanced cancers. In the study overall: The treatment was a fully human IgG2 OX40 agonist, ivuxolimab.

With respect to this clone: Its antigen remains unidentified.

The study's findings and limits: The mean number of expanded clones was higher in CD8+ T cells than in CD4+.

Any history of autoimmune disease or systemic immunosuppression disqualified patients. This table comes from immunoSEQ multiplex PCR, and its TCRdb copy is limited to in-frame clones, with some not included. In the table there are more than 60,000 clones, roughly 81% of which are singletons. The germline V gene encodes CDR1 LNHDA and CDR2 SQIVND (reference sequence). CDR3 length equals 14 residues. The ends were cut back, 4 bases at V and 4 bases at J, with 11 bases in the middle. This specimen was CD4+ or CD8+ T cells sorted from blood, taken in a trial of the OX40 agonist ivuxolimab. The chain employs TRBV19 and TRBJ1-5; possibly TRBD1 for D (6 bases). The source of this sequence is an adult with an advanced solid tumor such as melanoma, head and neck, liver or kidney cancer. DNA for the CDR3: TGTGCCAGTAGTACTGACAGGATTAATCAGCCCCAGCATTTT. Protein product: CASSTDRINQPQHF.